The rows below give T cell receptor beta chains drawn from one sample of a study of cytomegalovirus exposure and HLA in healthy donors. Sequenced by immunoSEQ multiplex PCR; TCRdb stores in-frame clones only, minus some. Among 180,000 or so clones listed, 70% to 90% were seen once. Sequenced sample: PBMCs. The receptor set was obtained from a young man in good health and CMV-seropositive. The CDR3 runs from the conserved cysteine through the conserved F or W. The D gene is left open where the match is weak. Not every row has a clone size; where given, it reads once, few, many or a size class.

>.|.|TRBV7-2|TRBJ1-1
CASSSSNTEAFF
TGTGCCAGCAGCTCCTCTAACACTGAAGCTTTCTTT
>TRBD2|.|TRBV19|TRBJ2-2
CASSIGTSGGSGELFF
TGTGCCAGTAGTATAGGTACCAGCGGGGGGTCCGGGGAGCTGTTTTTT
>TRBD2|.|TRBV6-5|TRBJ2-2
CASSLLAGATGELFF
TGTGCCAGCAGCCTACTCGCGGGAGCCACCGGGGAGCTGTTTTTT
>.|.|TRBV10-2|TRBJ1-3
CASSVGLSGNTIYF
TGCGCCAGCAGTGTGGGGCTCTCTGGAAACACCATATATTTT
>.|.|TRBV15|TRBJ1-4
CATSRGLDRNNEKLFF
TGTGCCACCAGCAGAGGGCTTGACAGAAATAATGAAAAACTGTTTTTT
>.|.|TRBV19|TRBJ1-2
CASSIWGGLNYGYTF
TGTGCCAGTAGTATTTGGGGGGGTCTGAACTATGGCTACACCTTC
>TRBD2|few|TRBV7-2|TRBJ2-7
CASSSPLAGFYEQYF
TGTGCCAGCAGCTCGCCACTAGCGGGGTTCTACGAGCAGTACTTC
>.|.|TRBV6-6|TRBJ2-5
CASSYSSPGTGETQYF
TGTGCCAGCAGTTACTCGTCCCCGGGGACTGGCGAGACCCAGTACTTC
>.|.|TRBV11-2|TRBJ2-1
CASLYYNEQFF
TGTGCCAGCCTCTACTACAATGAGCAGTTCTTC
>TRBD1|.|TRBV6-1|TRBJ2-7
CASSGTGGLWYKQYF
TGTGCCAGCAGTGGAACAGGGGGCTTGTGGTACAAGCAGTACTTC
>.|.|TRBV11-2|TRBJ1-4
CASSAGEKLFF
TGTGCCAGCAGCGCCGGGGAAAAACTGTTTTTT
>.|.|TRBV7-8|TRBJ1-1
CASSLTQGRAFF
TGTGCCAGCAGCTTAACGCAGGGTAGAGCTTTCTTT
>.|.|TRBV11-3|TRBJ2-5
CASSLDRGPQETQYF
TGTGCCAGCAGCTTAGACAGGGGTCCCCAAGAGACCCAGTACTTC
>TRBD1|.|TRBV15|TRBJ1-1
CATSRLDRGGNEAFF
TGTGCCACCAGCAGACTGGACAGGGGGGGTAATGAAGCTTTCTTT
>TRBD2|.|TRBV19|TRBJ2-5
CASSDGTRTQETQYF
TGTGCCAGTAGTGACGGGACTAGGACACAAGAGACCCAGTACTTC
>.|.|TRBV5-1|TRBJ1-5
CASSLGQGSNQPQHF
TGCGCCAGCAGCTTGGGGCAGGGAAGCAATCAGCCCCAGCATTTT
>TRBD1|.|TRBV6-1|TRBJ2-5
CASTTDRDQETQYF
TGTGCCAGCACCACCGACAGGGACCAAGAGACCCAGTACTTC
>.|.|TRBV7-9|TRBJ1-2
CASRGTRDPGYTF
TGTGCCAGCAGAGGAACCAGGGATCCTGGCTACACCTTC
>TRBD1|.|TRBV5-4|TRBJ2-5
CASSLDRGVETQYF
TGTGCCAGCAGCTTAGACAGGGGAGTCGAGACCCAGTACTTC
>TRBD2|.|TRBV5-1|TRBJ2-7
CASSLGTGEGQYF
TGCGCCAGCAGCTTGGGTACCGGGGAGGGGCAGTACTTC
>.|.|TRBV4-1|TRBJ1-1
CASSQVQLGLNTEAFF
TGCGCCAGCAGCCAAGTACAGCTTGGGTTGAACACTGAAGCTTTCTTT
>.|.|TRBV6-1|TRBJ2-3
CASTNTDTQYF
TGTGCCAGCACCAACACAGATACGCAGTATTTT
>TRBD1|few|TRBV13|TRBJ2-7
CASSYLTGLGEQYF
TGTGCCAGCAGCTACCTGACAGGGCTCGGCGAGCAGTACTTC
>.|.|TRBV2|TRBJ1-4
CASSSTPNEKLFF
TGTGCCAGCAGTTCGACACCGAATGAAAAACTGTTTTTT
>.|.|TRBV21-1|TRBJ2-2
CASSKREGTGENTGELFF
TGTGCCAGCAGCAAAAGAGAGGGGACAGGGGAAAACACCGGGGAGCTGTTTTTT
>.|.|TRBV9|TRBJ1-1
CASSVGATEAFF
TGTGCCAGCAGCGTAGGGGCCACTGAAGCTTTCTTT
>.|.|TRBV18|TRBJ2-6
CASSRDSGANVLTF
TGTGCCAGCTCTCGAGACTCTGGGGCCAACGTCCTGACTTTC
>.|.|TRBV6-1|TRBJ2-3
CASTPRQERGDTQYF
TGTGCCAGCACTCCTCGACAGGAGAGGGGGGATACGCAGTATTTT
>TRBD1|.|TRBV5-6|TRBJ1-2
CASSEGTGDYTF
TGTGCCAGCAGCGAGGGGACAGGTGATTACACCTTC
>TRBD2|few|TRBV5-6|TRBJ2-5
CASSLLAGGRETQYF
TGTGCCAGCAGCTTACTAGCGGGGGGTAGGGAGACCCAGTACTTC
>.|.|TRBV10-2|TRBJ1-6
CASSESAGLTPLHF
TGCGCCAGCAGTGAGTCTGCGGGACTCACACCCCTCCACTTT
>.|.|TRBV27|TRBJ1-2
CASKESGMNGYTF
TGTGCCAGCAAGGAGTCGGGGATGAATGGCTACACCTTC
>.|.|TRBV4-1|TRBJ2-5
CASSPSPGVTETQYF
TGCGCCAGCAGCCCCTCCCCGGGGGTAACAGAGACCCAGTACTTC
>TRBD1|.|TRBV10-1|TRBJ1-2
CASSSDRVYGYTF
TGCGCCAGCAGTTCGGACAGGGTCTATGGCTACACCTTC
>TRBD1|.|TRBV11-2|TRBJ1-2
CASRDRVDYGYTF
TGTGCCAGCAGAGACAGGGTTGACTATGGCTACACCTTC
>.|many|TRBV4-1|TRBJ2-3
CASSQILLGTQYF
TGCGCCAGCAGCCAGATCTTACTAGGGACGCAGTATTTT
>TRBD1|.|TRBV5-1|TRBJ2-3
CASSFPGQGTDTQYF
TGCGCCAGCAGCTTTCCGGGACAGGGCACAGATACGCAGTATTTT
>TRBD2|once|TRBV5-5|TRBJ2-7
CASSFLMVGGVPNF
TGTGCCAGCAGCTTTTTGATGGTCGGGGGGGTCCCGAACTTC
>TRBD2|once|TRBV7-9|TRBJ2-1
CASSMTSGGAVEQFF
TGTGCCAGCAGCATGACTAGCGGGGGGGCAGTTGAGCAGTTCTTC
>.|few|TRBV19|TRBJ1-1
CASSIFLSSSEAFF
TGTGCCAGTAGTATTTTCCTAAGCTCCTCTGAAGCTTTCTTT